This T cell receptor (beta chain) comes out of a study of beta chain features in type 1 diabetes. Sequencing targeted expressed TCRB transcripts, as all isolated RNA had been reverse transcribed. Sequencing used immunoSEQ multiplex PCR; TCRdb keeps in-frame clones, though not all of them. The sample includes approximately 150,000 clones, roughly 10% of them seen just once. Study-level points and caveats: When Type 1 diabetes patients were examined, their TCRB CDR3s proved moderately but significantly shorter in all four CD4+ subsets. There was no resolution here of whether HLA type influences TCRB rearrangement. The similarity of naive, central memory and Treg TCRB repertoires appeared greater among patients than among healthy donors.

Notes on this clone: Its antigen is unknown.

The CDR3 runs 14 residues. Trimming left V 6 bases short and J 6 bases short, with 15 bases between. Per germline, CDR1 MNHNY and CDR2 SVGAGI (reference sequence). The J gene is TRBJ1-5, the V gene TRBV6-6; D is undetermined. This TCR came from a man aged 30 to 45 with type 1 diabetes. The sample taken for sequencing was central memory CD4+ T cells from blood. The CDR3 DNA is TGTGCCAGCAGCACTCCATCCCGTGTTCAGCCCCAGCATTTT. It codes for CASSTPSRVQPQHF.